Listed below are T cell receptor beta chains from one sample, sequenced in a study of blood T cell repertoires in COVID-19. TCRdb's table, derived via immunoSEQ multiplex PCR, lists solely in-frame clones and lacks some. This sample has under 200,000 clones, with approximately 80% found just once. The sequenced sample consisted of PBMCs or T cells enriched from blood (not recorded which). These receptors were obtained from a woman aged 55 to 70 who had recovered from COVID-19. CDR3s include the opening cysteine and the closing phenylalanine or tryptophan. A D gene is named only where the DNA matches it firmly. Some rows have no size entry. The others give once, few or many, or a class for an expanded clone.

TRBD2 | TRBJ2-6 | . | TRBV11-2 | TGTGCCAGCAGCACCGGACTAGCGGGGGGGCAAGGGGCCAACGTCCTGACTTTC | CASSTGLAGGQGANVLTF
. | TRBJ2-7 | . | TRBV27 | TGTGCCAGCAGTTTTAGAGGACAGCCCTCCTACGAGCAGTACTTC | CASSFRGQPSYEQYF
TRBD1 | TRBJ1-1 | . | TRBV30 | TGTGCCTGGAGTGGCGGGACAGCCAGCAATTTGAACACTGAAGCTTTCTTT | CAWSGGTASNLNTEAFF
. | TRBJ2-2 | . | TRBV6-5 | TGTGCCAGCAGTCTAAGAGGGCCCGGGGAGCTGTTTTTT | CASSLRGPGELFF
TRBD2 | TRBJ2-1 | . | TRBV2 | TGTGCCAGCAGTGAAGGGGGAATAGCGGGAGCGATCAATGAGCAGTTCTTC | CASSEGGIAGAINEQFF
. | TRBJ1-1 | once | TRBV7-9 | TGTGCCAGCAGCCTACAGGGATCTATGAACACTGAAGCTTTCTTT | CASSLQGSMNTEAFF
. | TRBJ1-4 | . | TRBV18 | TGTGCCAGCTCACCCCCCAACAGGAATGAAAAACTGTTTTTT | CASSPPNRNEKLFF
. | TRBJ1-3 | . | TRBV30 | TGTGCCTGGAATGCAGGTTCTGGAAACACCATATATTTT | CAWNAGSGNTIYF
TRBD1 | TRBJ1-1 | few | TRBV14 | TGTGCCAGCAGCCCTACCTGGTGGCAGGGGGTAACTGAAGCTTTCTTT | CASSPTWWQGVTEAFF
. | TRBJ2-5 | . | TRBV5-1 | TGCGCCAGCAGCCCCGGGTCAGGGGTTGGGGAGACCCAGTACTTC | CASSPGSGVGETQYF
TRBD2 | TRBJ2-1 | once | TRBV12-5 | TGTGCTAGTGGTTTAAGTGGACTAGCGGGGAAGCAGTTCTTC | CASGLSGLAGKQFF
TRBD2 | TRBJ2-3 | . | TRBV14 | TGTGCCAGCAGCCAAGCGGGACTAGTTGGGGATACGCAGTATTTT | CASSQAGLVGDTQYF
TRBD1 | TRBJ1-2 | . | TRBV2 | TGTGCCAGCAGTGACAGGGGGCGATATGGCTACACCTTC | CASSDRGRYGYTF
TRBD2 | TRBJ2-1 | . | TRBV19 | TGTGCCAGTAGTATAGGGTGGCGCGGGAGGCGATCCTACAATGAGCAGTTCTTC | CASSIGWRGRRSYNEQFF
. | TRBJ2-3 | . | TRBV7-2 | TGTGCCAGCAGCCTCCGGTCAGGGCCGGATACGCAGTATTTT | CASSLRSGPDTQYF
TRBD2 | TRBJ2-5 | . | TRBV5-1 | TGCGCCAGCAGCTTGGTATACGGGGGGAAAAAAGAGACCCAGTACTTC | CASSLVYGGKKETQYF
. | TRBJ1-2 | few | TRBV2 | TGTGCCAGCAGTGAGGGAGAGGGCCAGGGCTACACCTTC | CASSEGEGQGYTF
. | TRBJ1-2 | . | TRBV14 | TGTGCCAGCAGCCAAGAGCGACTGCACTATGGCTACACCTTC | CASSQERLHYGYTF
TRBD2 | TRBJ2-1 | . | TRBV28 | TGTGCCAGCAGTTCCCCTAGCGGGAGGGCCTACAATGAGCAGTTCTTC | CASSSPSGRAYNEQFF
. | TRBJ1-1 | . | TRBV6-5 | TGTGCCAGCAGTTCCCTAGGTGTTATGACTGAAGCTTTCTTT | CASSSLGVMTEAFF
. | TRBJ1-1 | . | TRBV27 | TGTGCCAGCAGTTTATACTTCGGGAACACTGAAGCTTTCTTT | CASSLYFGNTEAFF
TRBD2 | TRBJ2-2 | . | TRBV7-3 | TGTGCCAGCAGCCCCCTCTCGGCTAGCGGCAACACCGGGGAGCTGTTTTTT | CASSPLSASGNTGELFF